This T cell receptor (beta chain) was sequenced in a study of Ad26.COV2.S vaccination and SARS-CoV-2 variants. Repertoires were generated with immunoSEQ multiplex PCR, while TCRdb's copy carries only in-frame clones and drops some. Of about 410,000 clones listed, around 93% are singletons. With 7 bases clipped from V and 9 bases from J, the junction kept 9 bases outside the gene matches. Germline-derived CDR1 and CDR2 are SEHNR and FQNEAQ (reference sequence). The CDR3 is made up of 14 amino acids. As to treatment: about 20 received Ad26.COV2.S at low or high dose, single or two shots; 5 received placebo; per-sample allocation not given. Samples were taken on day 63 after the first vaccine or placebo injection. Spike of the Wuhan-strain SARS-CoV-2 was expressed by an Ad26 vector, which formed the vaccine.

This TCR came from a person between 18 and 60 years old who received the Ad26.COV2.S COVID-19 vaccine or a placebo. The chain joins TRBV7-9 to TRBJ2-4, with 10 bases that match TRBD1. Here the sequenced sample was peripheral blood, taken in a trial of Ad26.COV2.S vaccine versus placebo. CDR3 protein: CASTPGQGMGIQYF. The CDR3 DNA sequence: TGTGCCAGCACCCCGGGACAGGGGATGGGCATTCAGTACTTC.